Presented here are 23 T cell receptor beta chains from one specimen sequenced in a study of T cell repertoires in cytomegalovirus infection (dated by TCRdb to between 2018 and 2021). Sequencing was performed on an Illumina HiSeq 1500. Clones were called with MiXCR by TCRdb after fastp trimmed the public reads at Q25, and only in-frame beta chains were retained. CDR3 protein duplicates are merged, each entry listing the most common genes and DNA. For this sample there are 250,000 to 300,000 distinct CDR3 sequences; roughly 10% appear just once. The top ten hold roughly 15% of the sample. The source material was PBMCs. The receptors originated from a human donor in good health (CMV status not recorded). Some clones in this sample may be carry-over from other donors' samples.

The chain is built from TRBV9 and TRBJ2-3, with no clear D. The CDR3 spans 15 residues. The germline gives CDR1 SGDLS, CDR2 YYNGEE. Between the trimmed V and J ends, which lost 0 bases and 0 bases, there was a span of 8 bases. The CDR3 DNA follows: TGTGCCAGCAGCGTAGGGGCAATGAGCACAGATACGCAGTATTTT. It encodes CASSVGAMSTDTQYF.

V and J are TRBV15 and TRBJ2-3; no clear D gene. The V end lost 0 bases, the J end lost 1 base, and 8 bases lay between the germline ends. Germline loops: CDR1 LNHNV, CDR2 YYDKDF (reference sequence). The CDR3 is 15 residues long. CDR3 region: CATSRDRSGTDTQYF. The CDR3 DNA reads TGTGCCACCAGCAGAGATAGGTCGGGCACAGATACGCAGTATTTT.

This clonotype has only a few counts. The rearrangement joins TRBV6-6 to TRBJ1-5; D perhaps matches TRBD1 (5 bases). Looked up from germline, CDR1 is MNHNY and CDR2 is SVGAGI (reference sequence). The CDR3 is made up of 12 amino acids. Deletions cut 5 bases from V and 11 bases from J, with 13 bases between. The CDR3 sequence: CASSTPGQAQHF. The CDR3 region has the DNA TGTGCCAGCAGTACCCCCGGACAAGCCCAGCATTTT.

This clonotype showed up just a few times. This rearrangement joins TRBV20-1 to TRBJ2-3; D is perhaps TRBD1 (6 bases). This CDR3 contains 15 residues. The V gene lost 6 bases and the J gene lost 1 base, with 17 bases spanning the gap. Looked up from germline, CDR1 is DFQATT and CDR2 is SNEGSKA (reference sequence). The CDR3 loop is CSASGQLKGTDTQYF. CDR3 bases: TGCAGTGCCTCGGGACAATTAAAAGGCACAGATACGCAGTATTTT.

The chain links TRBV6-2 or TRBV6-3 to TRBJ1-5; TRBD1 agrees at 10 bases. V lost 1 base and J lost 6; bases outside the gene matches: 3. Germline values: CDR1 MNHEY, CDR2 SVGEGT. The CDR3 consists of 15 residues. The CDR3 DNA is TGTGCCAGCAGTTACTTGGGACAGGGGTTTCAGCCCCAGCATTTT. It encodes CASSYLGQGFQPQHF.

This clonotype occurred many times. V gene TRBV7-2 combines with J gene TRBJ1-2; 10 nucleotides align to TRBD1. Trimming took 5 bases from V and 2 from J; bases not matched to a gene: 5. Germline V lookup: CDR1 SGHTA, CDR2 FQGNSA. The CDR3 runs 15 residues. CDR3 sequence: CASSTRTGGNYGYTF. The CDR3 bases are TGTGCCAGCAGCACTAGGACAGGGGGAAACTATGGCTACACCTTC.

This clonotype was detected only a few times. The V gene is TRBV5-1, the J gene TRBJ2-2, with 9 bases aligning to TRBD1. J lost 2 bases, V lost 2 bases, and 4 bases had no gene match. CDR3 size: 16 residues. Per the germline V gene, CDR1 is SGHRS and CDR2 is YFSETQ. CDR3 in amino acids: CASSLNRGRNTGELFF. The DNA for the CDR3 is TGCGCCAGCAGCTTAAACAGGGGGCGAAACACCGGGGAGCTGTTTTTT.

The chain is built from TRBV2 and TRBJ2-7; either TRBD1 or TRBD2 may supply D (5 bases each). The CDR3 runs 13 residues. V dropped 7 bases and J dropped 1 base, with 11 bases sitting between them. Germline V lookup: CDR1 SNHLY, CDR2 FYNNEI. The CDR3 sequence: CASTRDGSYEQYF. The CDR3 DNA sequence: TGTGCCAGCACCCGGGACGGATCCTACGAGCAGTACTTC.

This clonotype was seen many times. The genes are TRBV7-6 and TRBJ1-2; D ambiguous. Trimming pared 0 bases from V and 7 bases from J, leaving 12 bases between. CDR3 size: 14 residues. Looked up from germline, CDR1 is SGHVS and CDR2 is FNYEAQ. This CDR3 reads CASSLAADQRGYTF. CDR3 coding DNA: TGTGCCAGCAGCTTAGCGGCGGACCAGCGTGGCTACACCTTC.

This clonotype was observed at least ten times. This rearrangement joins TRBV7-2 to TRBJ1-1; D possibly corresponds to TRBD1 (5 bases). CDR1 and CDR2 from the germline V gene are SGHTA and FQGNSA. V lost 1 base, J lost 4 bases, and 13 bases lay in between. The CDR3 is 15 residues long. CDR3 sequence: CASSLGFRVSTEAFF. CDR3 nucleotide sequence: TGTGCCAGCAGCTTAGGATTCAGGGTGTCCACTGAAGCTTTCTTT. Supplemented by reference TRBV7-2 and TRBJ1-1, the full variable domain reads GAGVSQSPSNKVTEKGKDVELRCDPISGHTALYWYRQSLGQGLEFLIYFQGNSAPDKSGLPSDRFSAERTGGSVSTLTIQRTQQEDSAVYLCASSLGFRVSTEAFFGQGTRLTVV.

This clonotype has ten or more counts. The chain combines TRBV7-2 with TRBJ1-5, with 9 nucleotides matching TRBD1. Germline CDR1 is SGHTA and CDR2 is FQGNSA. This CDR3 region has 18 residues. Germline trimming cut 8 bases from V and 1 base from J; bases unmatched to any gene: 15. DNA for the CDR3: TGTGCCAGCTCTAGAGGAGGACAGGGGTCCCGGAGCAATCAGCCCCAGCATTTT. Its translation is CASSRGGQGSRSNQPQHF.

The table lists this clonotype with a few counts. The chain couples TRBV20-1 to TRBJ2-1, with D perhaps matching TRBD1 (5 bases). This CDR3 has 21 amino acids. Trimming removed 6 bases at V and 7 bases at J, with 40 bases between. Germline V gene sequence: CDR1 DFQATT, CDR2 SNEGSKA (reference sequence). CDR3 bases: TGCAGTGCCCTGCCCCCCGCCTGGACCCCGTCCAGGCACCCAAAGGGGAATGAGCAGTTCTTC. It yields the protein CSALPPAWTPSRHPKGNEQFF.

Many counts were recorded for this clonotype. The chain recombines TRBV7-8 with TRBJ2-5, with D uncertain. Trimming removed 3 bases at V and 5 bases at J, with 7 bases between. The CDR3 contains 12 residues. Looked up from germline, CDR1 is SGHVS and CDR2 is FQNEAQ. The DNA for the CDR3 is TGTGCCAGCAGCTTTAATCGGGAGACCCAGTACTTC. Translation: CASSFNRETQYF.

This clonotype was recorded at least ten times. This chain links TRBV19 with TRBJ1-1; 9 bases are shared with TRBD1. CDR3 length: 16 amino acids. The germline gives CDR1 LNHDA, CDR2 SQIVND (reference sequence). Losses at the gene ends were 7 bases for V and 6 bases for J; bases not matched to a gene: 15. This CDR3 is CASTGGTGGFLAEAFF. The DNA for the CDR3 is TGTGCCAGTACGGGCGGAACAGGGGGCTTTTTGGCTGAAGCTTTCTTT.

The chain is built from TRBV7-9 and TRBJ2-4; 8 nucleotides line up with TRBD1. The junction had 9 bases not matched to a gene; V was cut back by 1 base and J by 7 bases. Germline values: CDR1 SEHNR, CDR2 FQNEAQ (reference sequence). The length of the CDR3 is 16 residues. CDR3 loop: CASSLGGDRRLNIQYF. The DNA for the CDR3 is TGTGCCAGCAGCTTAGGAGGGGACAGGCGTTTGAACATTCAGTACTTC.

This clonotype was observed a few times. V and J are TRBV25-1 and TRBJ1-5, with TRBD1 matching 7 bases. The germline gives CDR1 MGHDK, CDR2 SYGVNS. The V segment lost 1 base and the J segment 0 bases; nucleotides outside the gene matches: 9. The CDR3 has 18 amino acids. The CDR3 spells CASSELGRGEYSNQPQHF. The CDR3 DNA follows: TGTGCCAGCAGTGAATTGGGCAGGGGGGAATATAGCAATCAGCCCCAGCATTTT.

Many counts were recorded for this clonotype. V is TRBV12-3 or TRBV12-4 and J is TRBJ2-7; either TRBD1 or TRBD2 may fit D (5 bases each). Trimming left V 5 bases short and J 7 bases short, with 18 bases between. The CDR3 consists of 14 residues. DNA for the CDR3: TGTGCCAGCAGTCTAACCAGGGACCGAGGTGAGCAGTACTTC. Its protein product is CASSLTRDRGEQYF.

There are many counts of this clonotype. J is TRBJ1-2 and V is TRBV28; TRBD1 might be the D (6 bases). The germline V gene encodes CDR1 MDHEN and CDR2 SYDVKM. The CDR3 is 13 amino acids. Deletions cut 7 bases from V and 6 bases from J, with 15 bases between. CDR3 residues: CASTLQGRDGYTF. The CDR3 bases are TGTGCCAGCACCTTACAGGGTAGAGATGGCTACACCTTC.

This clonotype was found many times. The chain carries TRBV5-1 and TRBJ2-7; weak D call: TRBD1 (7 bases). Trimming removed 0 bases at V and 2 bases at J, with 33 bases between. CDR1 and CDR2 (germline): SGHRS, YFSETQ. This CDR3 contains 22 residues. CDR3 loop: CASSLARGYPQLSGTEPYEQYF. CDR3 DNA: TGCGCCAGCAGCTTGGCTCGGGGGTACCCACAGCTCTCCGGGACAGAGCCCTACGAGCAGTACTTC.

This clonotype was found a few times. The chain couples TRBV4-3 to TRBJ2-2, with D possibly matching TRBD2 (5 bases). Germline-derived CDR1 and CDR2 are LGHNA and YSLEER. Trimming cost V 1 base and J 0 bases, with 12 bases left between them. The CDR3 is 17 residues long. The CDR3 DNA sequence: TGCGCCAGCAGCCAAGGTCGAGCGGTCGCGAACACCGGGGAGCTGTTTTTT. Translating gives CASSQGRAVANTGELFF.

This clonotype was detected many times. The genes are TRBV4-3 and TRBJ1-1; no clear D. CDR3 length equals 15 residues. The germline V and J ends were trimmed by 2 bases and 3 bases, with 13 bases remaining between them. Per the germline V gene, CDR1 is LGHNA and CDR2 is YSLEER. The CDR3 is CASSQSWGADTEAFF. Written as DNA, the CDR3 is TGCGCCAGCAGCCAATCTTGGGGAGCGGACACTGAAGCTTTCTTT.

The chain employs TRBV20-1 and TRBJ2-7, with D perhaps TRBD2 (7 bases). CDR1 DFQATT and CDR2 SNEGSKA come from the germline V gene (reference sequence). Trimming took 6 bases from V and 2 from J, leaving 23 bases between them. CDR3 size: 16 residues. CDR3 sequence (DNA): TGCAGTGCCCGAAATCTGGCCAGGGGACTAACCTACGAGCAGTACTTC. It is translated as CSARNLARGLTYEQYF.

This clonotype came up many times. This chain links TRBV7-2 with TRBJ1-2; D may be TRBD1 (6 bases). Trimming removed 0 bases from V and 7 bases from J, with 9 bases in between. The CDR3 is 13 amino acids. Germline CDR1 is SGHTA and CDR2 is FQGNSA. CDR3 sequence reads: CASSLARGFGYTF. CDR3 nucleotide sequence: TGTGCCAGCAGCTTAGCCAGGGGCTTTGGCTACACCTTC.